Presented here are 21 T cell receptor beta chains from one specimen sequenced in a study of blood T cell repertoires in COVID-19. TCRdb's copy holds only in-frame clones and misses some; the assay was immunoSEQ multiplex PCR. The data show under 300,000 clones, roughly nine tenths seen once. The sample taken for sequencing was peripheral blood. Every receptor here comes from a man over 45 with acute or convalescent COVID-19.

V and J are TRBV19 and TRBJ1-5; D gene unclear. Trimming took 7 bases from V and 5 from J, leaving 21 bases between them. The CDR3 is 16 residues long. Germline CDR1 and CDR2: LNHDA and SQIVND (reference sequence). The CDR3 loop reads CASNLYFGQVYQPQHF. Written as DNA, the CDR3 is TGTGCCAGTAATCTCTATTTCGGCCAGGTTTATCAGCCCCAGCATTTT.

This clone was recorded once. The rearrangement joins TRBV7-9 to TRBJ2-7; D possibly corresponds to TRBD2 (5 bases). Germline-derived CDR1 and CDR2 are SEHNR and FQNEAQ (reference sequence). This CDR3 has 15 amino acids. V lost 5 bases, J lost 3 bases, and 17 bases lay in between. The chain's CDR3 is CASSPPSGGLYEQYF. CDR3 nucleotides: TGTGCCAGCAGCCCTCCCAGTGGCGGACTCTACGAGCAGTACTTC.

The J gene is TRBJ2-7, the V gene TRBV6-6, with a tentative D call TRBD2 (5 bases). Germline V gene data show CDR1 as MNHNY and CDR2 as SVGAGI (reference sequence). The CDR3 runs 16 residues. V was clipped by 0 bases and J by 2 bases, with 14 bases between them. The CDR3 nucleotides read TGTGCCAGCAGTTACTCGAGGGCCCGGGGAACCTACGAGCAGTACTTC. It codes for CASSYSRARGTYEQYF.

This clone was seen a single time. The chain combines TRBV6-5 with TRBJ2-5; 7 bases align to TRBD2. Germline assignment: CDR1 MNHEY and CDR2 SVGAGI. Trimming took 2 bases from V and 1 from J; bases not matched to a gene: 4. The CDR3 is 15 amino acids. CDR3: CASSYSGVGQETQYF. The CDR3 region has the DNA TGTGCCAGCAGTTACAGCGGGGTAGGCCAAGAGACCCAGTACTTC.

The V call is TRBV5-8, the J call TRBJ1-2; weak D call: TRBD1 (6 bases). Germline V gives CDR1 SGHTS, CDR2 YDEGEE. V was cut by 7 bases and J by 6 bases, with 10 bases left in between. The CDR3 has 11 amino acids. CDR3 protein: CASGTRNGYTF. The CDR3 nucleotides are TGTGCCAGCGGGACAAGGAATGGCTACACCTTC.

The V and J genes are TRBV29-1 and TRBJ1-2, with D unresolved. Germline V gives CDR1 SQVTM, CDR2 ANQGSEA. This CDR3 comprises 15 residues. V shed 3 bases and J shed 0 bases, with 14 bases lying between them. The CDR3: CSVDSGVKANYGYTF. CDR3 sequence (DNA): TGCAGCGTTGATAGCGGGGTTAAAGCTAACTATGGCTACACCTTC.

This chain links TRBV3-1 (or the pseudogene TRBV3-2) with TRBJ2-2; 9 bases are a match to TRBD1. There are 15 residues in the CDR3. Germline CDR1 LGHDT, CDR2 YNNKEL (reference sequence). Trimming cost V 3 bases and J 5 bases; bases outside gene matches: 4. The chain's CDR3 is CASSHQTGGTGELFF. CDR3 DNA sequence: TGTGCCAGCAGCCATCAGACAGGGGGTACCGGGGAGCTGTTTTTT.

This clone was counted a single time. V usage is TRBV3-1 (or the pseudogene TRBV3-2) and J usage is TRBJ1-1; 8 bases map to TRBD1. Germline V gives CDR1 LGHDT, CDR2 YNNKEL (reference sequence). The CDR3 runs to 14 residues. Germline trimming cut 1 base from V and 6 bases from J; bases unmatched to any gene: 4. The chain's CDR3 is CASSQGDRGSEAFF. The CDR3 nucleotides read TGTGCCAGCAGCCAAGGTGACAGGGGATCTGAAGCTTTCTTT.

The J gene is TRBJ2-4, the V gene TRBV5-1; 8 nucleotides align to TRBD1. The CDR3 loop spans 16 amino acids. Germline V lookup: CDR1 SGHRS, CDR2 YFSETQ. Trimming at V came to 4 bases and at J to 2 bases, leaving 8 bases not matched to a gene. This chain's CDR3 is CASSELTGVTKNIQYF. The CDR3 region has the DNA TGCGCCAGCAGCGAGCTGACAGGGGTTACCAAAAACATTCAGTACTTC.

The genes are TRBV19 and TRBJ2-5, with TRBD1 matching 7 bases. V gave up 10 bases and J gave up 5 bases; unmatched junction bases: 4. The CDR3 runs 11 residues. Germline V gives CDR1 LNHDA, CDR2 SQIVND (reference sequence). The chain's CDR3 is CATRQGETQYF. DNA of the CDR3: TGTGCCACCCGACAGGGTGAGACCCAGTACTTC.

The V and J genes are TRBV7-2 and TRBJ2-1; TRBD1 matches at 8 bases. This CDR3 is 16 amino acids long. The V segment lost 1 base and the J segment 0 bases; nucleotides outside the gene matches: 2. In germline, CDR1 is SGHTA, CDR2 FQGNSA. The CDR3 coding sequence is TGTGCCAGCAGCTTAGGGGGGACAGGCTCCTACAATGAGCAGTTCTTC. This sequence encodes CASSLGGTGSYNEQFF.

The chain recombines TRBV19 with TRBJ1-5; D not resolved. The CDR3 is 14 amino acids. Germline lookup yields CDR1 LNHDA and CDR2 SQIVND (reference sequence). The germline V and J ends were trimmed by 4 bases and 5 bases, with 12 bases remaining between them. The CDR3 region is CASSNGEGYQPQHF. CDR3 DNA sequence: TGTGCCAGTAGTAATGGGGAGGGCTATCAGCCCCAGCATTTT.

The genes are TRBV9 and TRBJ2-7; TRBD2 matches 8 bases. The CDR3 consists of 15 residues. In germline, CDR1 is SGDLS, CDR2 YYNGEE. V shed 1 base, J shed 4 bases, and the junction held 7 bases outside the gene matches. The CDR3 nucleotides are TGTGCCAGCAGCGTATCTACGGGAGGGCAATACGAGCAGTACTTC. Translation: CASSVSTGGQYEQYF.

CDR3 nucleotide sequence: TGTGCCAGTAGTATAATCGACAGGGACTACGAGCAGTACTTC. Translating it yields CASSIIDRDYEQYF. The chain employs TRBV19 and TRBJ2-7; 7 bases align to TRBD1. Germline V gene lookup returns CDR1 LNHDA and CDR2 SQIVND (reference sequence). J lost 3 bases, V lost 2 bases, and 4 bases had no gene match. CDR3 length: 14 residues.

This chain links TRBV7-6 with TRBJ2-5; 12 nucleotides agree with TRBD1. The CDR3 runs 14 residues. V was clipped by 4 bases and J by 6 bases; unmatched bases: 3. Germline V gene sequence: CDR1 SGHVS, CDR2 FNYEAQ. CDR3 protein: CASSWDRGRKTQYF. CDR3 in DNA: TGTGCCAGCAGCTGGGACAGGGGGCGAAAGACCCAGTACTTC.

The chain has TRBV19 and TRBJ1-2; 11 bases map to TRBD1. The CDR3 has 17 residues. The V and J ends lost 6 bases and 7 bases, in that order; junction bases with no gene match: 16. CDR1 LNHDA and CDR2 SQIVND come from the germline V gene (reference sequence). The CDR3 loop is CASRKSGTGGIMSGYTF. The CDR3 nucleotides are TGTGCCAGTAGGAAGTCCGGGACAGGGGGTATAATGAGTGGCTACACCTTC.

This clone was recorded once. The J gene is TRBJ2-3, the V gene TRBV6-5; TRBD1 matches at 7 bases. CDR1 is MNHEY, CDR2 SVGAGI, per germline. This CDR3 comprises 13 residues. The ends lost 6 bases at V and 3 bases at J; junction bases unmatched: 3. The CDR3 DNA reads TGTGCCAGCAGCCTGACAGGGACAGATACGCAGTATTTT. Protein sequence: CASSLTGTDTQYF.

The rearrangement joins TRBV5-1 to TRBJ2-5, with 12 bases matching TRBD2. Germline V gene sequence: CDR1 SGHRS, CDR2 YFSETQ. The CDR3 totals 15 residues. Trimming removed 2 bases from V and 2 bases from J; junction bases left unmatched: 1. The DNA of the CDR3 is TGCGCCAGCAGCTTTACTAGCGGGAGGCAAGAGACCCAGTACTTC. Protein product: CASSFTSGRQETQYF.

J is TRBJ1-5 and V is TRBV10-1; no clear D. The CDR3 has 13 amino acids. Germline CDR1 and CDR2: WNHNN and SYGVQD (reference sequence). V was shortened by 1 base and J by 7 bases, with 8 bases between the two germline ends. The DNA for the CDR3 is TGCGCCAGCAGTGAGTACAGTGAACAGCCCCAGCATTTT. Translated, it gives CASSEYSEQPQHF.

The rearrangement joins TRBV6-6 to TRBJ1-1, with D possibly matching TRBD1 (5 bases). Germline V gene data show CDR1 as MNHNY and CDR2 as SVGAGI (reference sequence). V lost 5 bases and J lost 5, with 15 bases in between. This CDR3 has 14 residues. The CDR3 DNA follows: TGTGCCAGCAGTAATGCCGGGGGAACAACTGAAGCTTTCTTT. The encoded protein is CASSNAGGTTEAFF.

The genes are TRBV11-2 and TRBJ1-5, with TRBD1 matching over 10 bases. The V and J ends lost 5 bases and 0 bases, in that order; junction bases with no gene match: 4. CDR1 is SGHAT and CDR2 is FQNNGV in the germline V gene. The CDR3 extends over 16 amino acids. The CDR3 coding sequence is TGTGCCAGCAGCGCGGGGACAGGGGCTAGCAATCAGCCCCAGCATTTT. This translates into CASSAGTGASNQPQHF. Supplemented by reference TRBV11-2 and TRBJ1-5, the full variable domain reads EAGVAQSPRYKIIEKRQSVAFWCNPISGHATLYWYQQILGQGPKLLIQFQNNGVVDDSQLPKDRFSAERLKGVDSTLKIQPAKLEDSAVYLCASSAGTGASNQPQHFGDGTRLSIL.